The 16 T cell receptor beta chains presented below share a single source sample, sequenced in a study of cytomegalovirus exposure and HLA in healthy donors. The PCR had 60 Vbeta and 13 Jbeta primers. Profiled with immunoSEQ multiplex PCR; TCRdb holds only in-frame clones, not every one. Counted here are about 93,000 clones, roughly 67% occurring once; the ten biggest clones make up under 6%. Sequencing input: PBMCs. These receptor sequences come from a boy younger than 18 in good health and CMV-seropositive.

This chain connects TRBV7-9 to TRBJ1-1; 11 nucleotides line up with TRBD1. CDR1 and CDR2 (germline): SEHNR, FQNEAQ (reference sequence). J gave up 4 bases and V 5 bases, and 9 bases lay outside the gene matches. The CDR3 is 16 residues long. The CDR3 DNA reads TGTGCCAGCAGCGCCACGCCGGGACAGGGGGGCACTGAAGCTTTCTTT. The encoded protein is CASSATPGQGGTEAFF.

V is TRBV2 and J is TRBJ1-4; TRBD1 is a possible D gene (6 bases). Between the trimmed V and J ends, which lost 7 bases and 8 bases, there was a span of 8 bases. This CDR3 is built from 11 residues. Germline lookup yields CDR1 SNHLY and CDR2 FYNNEI. For the CDR3, the DNA is TGTGCCAGCACACAGGGCGAAAAACTGTTTTTT. This sequence encodes CASTQGEKLFF.

J is TRBJ2-5 and V is TRBV5-1, with 11 bases aligning to TRBD1. Per the germline V gene, CDR1 is SGHRS and CDR2 is YFSETQ. The CDR3 loop spans 16 amino acids. The V segment lost 4 bases and the J segment 3 bases; nucleotides outside the gene matches: 8. This chain's CDR3 is CASSARTGGAEETQYF. The CDR3, as DNA: TGCGCCAGCAGCGCACGGACAGGGGGCGCCGAAGAGACCCAGTACTTC.

The J gene is TRBJ1-1, the V gene TRBV4-3, with D maybe TRBD1 (5 bases). The CDR3 is made up of 17 amino acids. The germline V gene encodes CDR1 LGHNA and CDR2 YSLEER. V gave up 1 base and J gave up 8 bases, with 23 bases separating them. The CDR3 DNA reads TGCGCCAGCAGCCAAGTTACTGAGACAGCCTCGATAAGGGAAGCTTTCTTT. Translated, it gives CASSQVTETASIREAFF.

The table lists this clone with a few counts. The gene calls are TRBV5-1 and TRBJ2-7; tentatively, D is TRBD2 (6 bases). CDR1 and CDR2 (germline): SGHRS, YFSETQ. The V and J ends lost 6 bases and 5 bases respectively, with 12 bases between them. This CDR3 has 12 residues. CDR3 region: CASTMTGDEQYF. Written as DNA, the CDR3 is TGCGCCAGCACGATGACGGGGGACGAGCAGTACTTC.

The rearrangement uses TRBV25-1 and TRBJ2-2; D ambiguous. CDR1 MGHDK and CDR2 SYGVNS come from the germline V gene. Between the trimmed V and J ends, which lost 0 bases and 8 bases, there was a span of 7 bases. The CDR3 consists of 13 residues. CDR3 coding DNA: TGTGCCAGCAGTGAATATGAGGAAGGGGAGCTGTTTTTT. Residues: CASSEYEEGELFF.

The V call is TRBV2, the J call TRBJ2-2, with TRBD2 matching 7 bases. The CDR3 extends over 15 amino acids. V lost 8 bases to trimming and J lost 0 bases; unmatched junction nucleotides: 6. Germline CDR1 is SNHLY and CDR2 is FYNNEI. CDR3 residues: CASLFGGANTGELFF. Written as DNA, the CDR3 is TGTGCCAGCCTCTTTGGGGGGGCGAACACCGGGGAGCTGTTTTTT.

The rearrangement joins TRBV30 to TRBJ2-5; D perhaps matches TRBD1 (6 bases). Germline lookup yields CDR1 GTSNPN and CDR2 SVGIG (reference sequence). CDR3 length: 13 residues. With 3 bases removed from V and 7 bases from J, the gap between germline ends came to 15 bases. CDR3 sequence reads: CAWRMTGLGTQYF. In DNA form, the CDR3 reads TGTGCCTGGAGGATGACAGGTTTGGGGACCCAGTACTTC.

This chain joins TRBV7-9 and TRBJ2-6; no reliable D call. This CDR3 contains 15 residues. From germline, CDR1 is SEHNR and CDR2 FQNEAQ (reference sequence). V lost 5 bases and J lost 0, with 8 bases in between. The CDR3 region is CASSLLSSGANVLTF. The CDR3 nucleotides read TGTGCCAGCAGCCTACTTTCCTCTGGGGCCAACGTCCTGACTTTC.

This chain connects TRBV7-4 to TRBJ1-2, with a tentative D call TRBD1 (5 bases). The CDR3 loop spans 14 amino acids. V was trimmed by 5 bases and J by 6 bases, leaving 16 bases between them. CDR1 is SGHVT, CDR2 SQSDAQ, per germline. Here the CDR3 reads CASSRPGVLDGYTF. DNA for the CDR3: TGTGCCAGCAGCCGTCCGGGGGTTCTGGATGGCTACACCTTC.

This clone has only one observation. The rearrangement links TRBV7-9 to TRBJ1-4; D is undetermined. Trimming pared 5 bases from V and 3 bases from J, leaving 13 bases between. Germline CDR1 and CDR2: SEHNR and FQNEAQ (reference sequence). The CDR3 has 15 amino acids. The CDR3 reads CASSLTPAANEKLFF. CDR3 bases: TGTGCCAGCAGCCTTACACCGGCGGCTAATGAAAAACTGTTTTTT.

The chain couples TRBV19 to TRBJ1-2; D is ambiguous. This CDR3 comprises 16 residues. V lost 3 bases, J lost 0 bases, and 14 bases lay in between. Germline V lookup: CDR1 LNHDA, CDR2 SQIVND (reference sequence). The CDR3 region is CASSIPSGGSNYGYTF. The CDR3 region has the DNA TGTGCCAGTAGTATCCCTTCGGGCGGGTCTAACTATGGCTACACCTTC.

This chain links TRBV6-1 with TRBJ2-3; the D gene is possibly TRBD1 (5 bases). The CDR3 loop spans 13 amino acids. In germline, CDR1 is MNHNS, CDR2 SASEGT. V shed 2 bases and J shed 14 bases, with 17 bases lying between them. The CDR3 protein is CASSEFKTDMGYF. The DNA for the CDR3 is TGTGCCAGCAGTGAATTTAAGACAGATATGGGGTATTTT.

Only a few counts were recorded for this clone. The V gene is TRBV7-9, the J gene TRBJ1-1, with a tentative D call TRBD1 (6 bases). V lost 5 bases and J 4 bases, leaving 11 bases between the germline ends. The CDR3 totals 13 residues. CDR1 and CDR2 (germline): SEHNR, FQNEAQ (reference sequence). CDR3 sequence (DNA): TGTGCCAGCAGCCAGCAAGGGGGCACTGAAGCTTTCTTT. It yields the protein CASSQQGGTEAFF.

The V gene is TRBV7-6, the J gene TRBJ2-2; 12 positions agree with TRBD2. The CDR3 is made up of 16 amino acids. After removal of 0 bases from V and 5 bases from J, the junction contained 1 base not matched to a gene. CDR1 and CDR2 from the germline V gene are SGHVS and FNYEAQ. DNA for the CDR3: TGTGCCAGCAGCTTAGCGCTAGCGGGAGGGACCGGGGAGCTGTTTTTT. Its protein product is CASSLALAGGTGELFF.

This chain uses TRBV5-1 with TRBJ2-7; D not certain. Trimming cost V 4 bases and J 3 bases, with 14 bases left between them. The CDR3 loop spans 14 amino acids. Germline V gene lookup returns CDR1 SGHRS and CDR2 YFSETQ. The CDR3 sequence is CASSPSLAGYEQYF. Written as DNA, the CDR3 is TGCGCCAGCAGCCCCTCATTGGCAGGCTACGAGCAGTACTTC.